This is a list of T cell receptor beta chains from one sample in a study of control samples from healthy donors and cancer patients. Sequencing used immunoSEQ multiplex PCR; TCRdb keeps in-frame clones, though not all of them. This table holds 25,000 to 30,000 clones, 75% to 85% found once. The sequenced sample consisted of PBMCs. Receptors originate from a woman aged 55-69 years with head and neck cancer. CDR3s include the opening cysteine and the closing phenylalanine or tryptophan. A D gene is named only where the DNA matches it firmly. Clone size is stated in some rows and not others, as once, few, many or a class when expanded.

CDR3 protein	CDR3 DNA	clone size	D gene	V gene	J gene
CASSRRGLNKDEQFF	TGTGCCAGCAGCCGCCGCGGGTTGAATAAGGATGAGCAGTTCTTC	NA	NA	TRBV6-5	TRBJ2-1
CASSVAGTGYNEQFF	TGTGCCAGCAGCGTAGCGGGAACGGGCTACAATGAGCAGTTCTTC	NA	NA	TRBV9	TRBJ2-1
CASSRLSGGNYNEQFF	TGTGCCAGCAGCCGATTGTCAGGGGGGAACTACAATGAGCAGTTCTTC	NA	NA	TRBV11-2	TRBJ2-1
CASSSDRGQPQHF	TGTGCCAGCAGTTCTGACAGGGGTCAGCCCCAGCATTTT	NA	TRBD1	TRBV6-4	TRBJ1-5
CASSLWSGGLYGYTF	TGTGCCAGCAGCTTGTGGTCGGGCGGGTTATATGGCTACACCTTC	NA	NA	TRBV5-4	TRBJ1-2
CAGSQDGGLATEQFF	TGTGCCGGCAGCCAAGATGGGGGATTAGCGACTGAGCAGTTCTTC	NA	NA	TRBV3-1/TRBV3-2	TRBJ2-1
CASSLLTSTDTQYF	TGCGCCAGCAGCTTACTAACTAGCACAGATACGCAGTATTTT	NA	NA	TRBV5-1	TRBJ2-3
CAWSVGWDRASPLHF	TGTGCCTGGAGTGTAGGGTGGGACAGGGCCTCACCCCTCCACTTT	NA	TRBD1	TRBV30	TRBJ1-6
CASIPGGFNQPQHF	TGTGCCAGTATCCCGGGGGGGTTCAATCAGCCCCAGCATTTT	NA	NA	TRBV19	TRBJ1-5
CASSYRIQNIQYF	TGTGCCAGCAGTTACAGGATCCAAAACATTCAGTACTTC	NA	NA	TRBV6-2/TRBV6-3	TRBJ2-4
CASSPRTGQETQYF	TGTGCCAGCAGCCCCAGGACAGGGCAAGAGACCCAGTACTTC	NA	TRBD1	TRBV5-4	TRBJ2-5
CSVEERGAFGETQYF	TGCAGCGTTGAGGAGCGGGGGGCCTTCGGGGAGACCCAGTACTTC	NA	TRBD2	TRBV29-1	TRBJ2-5
CASSLPGGGYTF	TGCGCCAGCAGCTTGCCGGGGGGCGGCTACACCTTC	few	NA	TRBV5-1	TRBJ1-2
CASNLDRGRPQHF	TGTGCCAGCAATTTGGACAGGGGGCGGCCCCAGCATTTT	NA	TRBD1	TRBV2	TRBJ1-5
CASSYPGGRGTEAFF	TGTGCCAGCAGTTACCCAGGGGGCCGCGGCACTGAAGCTTTCTTT	NA	TRBD1	TRBV6-5	TRBJ1-1